This TCR beta chain was recovered during a study of T cell responses to AZD1222 COVID-19 vaccine. This clone was recorded once. The antigen is undetermined. Assay used: immunoSEQ multiplex PCR; TCRdb lists only in-frame clones, some missing. Of roughly 150,000 clones in the sample, approximately 86% are singletons; the top ten hold approximately 6.6%. Study-wide points: Spike-specific TCR breadth and depth rose after two AZD1222 doses. Baseline serostatus was positive in only six or seven AZD1222 recipients.

The CDR3 loop spans 15 amino acids. V lost 2 bases and J lost 0, with 8 bases in between. Germline loops: CDR1 MNHEY, CDR2 SVGEGT. The clonotype was recovered from an adult who had recovered from COVID-19. The chain employs TRBV6-2 or TRBV6-3 and TRBJ1-5; the D is unclear. Material: peripheral blood, obtained after recovery from COVID-19. CDR3 protein: CASSYEGNSNQPQHF. The CDR3 DNA reads TGTGCCAGCAGTTACGAGGGAAATAGCAATCAGCCCCAGCATTTT.